The 21 T cell receptor beta chains presented below share a single source sample, sequenced in a study of T cells in Graves' hyperthyroidism and ophthalmopathy. Authors of the study amplified TCR beta CDR3 regions from RNA transcripts. HTBI primers were the set used in a first-round RT-PCR of the TCR CDR3. TCRdb re-called the multiplex PCR reads with MiXCR, one entry per CDR3 protein. The top ten clones hold roughly 4.3% of a sample with 550,000 to 700,000 distinct CDR3 sequences, roughly 14% of them seen once. The source material was blood. The receptors stem from a woman between 35 and 50 years old with Graves' ophthalmopathy.

The chain has TRBV7-2 and TRBJ1-2; 8 bases fit TRBD1. Germline lookup yields CDR1 SGHTA and CDR2 FQGNSA. The CDR3 extends over 15 amino acids. V dropped 0 bases and J dropped 4; count of bases not matched to a gene: 4. CDR3 coding DNA: TGTGCCAGCAGCTTAGCGGGCAGGGGGCTCTATGGCTACACCTTC. Amino acids: CASSLAGRGLYGYTF. The variable domain in full, with the rest retrieved from reference TRBV7-2 and TRBJ1-2, is GAGVSQSPSNKVTEKGKDVELRCDPISGHTALYWYRQSLGQGLEFLIYFQGNSAPDKSGLPSDRFSAERTGGSVSTLTIQRTQQEDSAVYLCASSLAGRGLYGYTFGSGTRLTVV.

The chain recombines TRBV6-1 with TRBJ1-1; no reliable D call. Germline V CDR1 and CDR2: MNHNS, SASEGT. The CDR3 is 13 residues long. Trimming removed 6 bases at V and 5 bases at J, with 13 bases between. The CDR3 nucleotides are TGTGCCAGCAGCTCCCTCCAGGAGACTGAAGCTTTCTTT. This translates into CASSSLQETEAFF.

V usage is TRBV4-1 and J usage is TRBJ2-4, with 13 bases identical to TRBD2. With 3 bases clipped from V and 9 bases from J, the junction kept 8 bases outside the gene matches. CDR3 length: 16 amino acids. CDR1 is MGHRA, CDR2 YSYEKL, per germline. CDR3 residues: CASSQERLAGGVIQYF. DNA of the CDR3: TGCGCCAGCAGCCAGGAACGACTAGCGGGAGGTGTCATTCAGTACTTC.

This clonotype was seen many times. The chain uses TRBV4-3 and TRBJ1-2; D unresolved. V lost 0 bases and J 5 bases, leaving 7 bases between the germline ends. In germline, CDR1 is LGHNA, CDR2 YSLEER. CDR3 size: 13 residues. The CDR3 nucleotides are TGCGCCAGCAGCCAAGAAGGCGGGTATGGCTACACCTTC. Its translation: CASSQEGGYGYTF.

This clonotype showed up many times. The genes are TRBV19 and TRBJ2-7; 7 nucleotides match TRBD2. CDR3 length: 16 amino acids. Per germline, CDR1 LNHDA and CDR2 SQIVND (reference sequence). The junction had 11 bases not matched to a gene; V was cut back by 5 bases and J by 1 base. CDR3 region: CASSHGTMGGSYEQYF. CDR3 coding DNA: TGTGCCAGTAGTCACGGGACTATGGGCGGATCCTACGAGCAGTACTTC.

The sample holds a few counts of this clonotype. J is TRBJ2-7 and V is TRBV15, with D perhaps TRBD2 (5 bases). Germline CDR1 LNHNV, CDR2 YYDKDF (reference sequence). The CDR3 covers 14 residues. Trimming removed 0 bases at V and 4 bases at J, with 10 bases between. CDR3 protein: CATSRDRDIYEQYF. As DNA, the CDR3 is TGTGCCACCAGCAGAGATCGGGATATTTACGAGCAGTACTTC.

This clonotype was observed many times. The V and J genes are TRBV15 and TRBJ2-7, with unresolved D. The CDR3 sequence is 13 residues long. V dropped 0 bases and J dropped 5 bases, with 8 bases sitting between them. CDR1 is LNHNV, CDR2 YYDKDF, per germline (reference sequence). CDR3 in DNA: TGTGCCACCAGCAGAGATACCCACCACGAGCAGTACTTC. This encodes CATSRDTHHEQYF.

The chain employs TRBV6-2 or TRBV6-3 and TRBJ2-6; 8 nucleotides line up with TRBD1. This CDR3 comprises 18 residues. The V segment lost 4 bases and the J segment 0 bases; nucleotides outside the gene matches: 8. The germline gives CDR1 MNHEY, CDR2 SVGEGT. CDR3 protein: CASSSGQGADSGANVLTF. The DNA for the CDR3 is TGTGCCAGCAGTTCCGGACAGGGCGCCGACTCTGGGGCCAACGTCCTGACTTTC.

There are many counts of this clonotype. The genes are TRBV6-5 and TRBJ2-5, with 8 bases that match TRBD1. The V segment lost 0 bases and the J segment 4 bases; nucleotides outside the gene matches: 1. CDR3 length: 14 residues. Germline values: CDR1 MNHEY, CDR2 SVGAGI. Here the CDR3 reads CASSYSGQAETQYF. The CDR3 DNA sequence: TGTGCCAGCAGTTACTCGGGACAGGCAGAGACCCAGTACTTC.

In this sample, this clonotype turned up many times. The chain has TRBV7-9 and TRBJ1-1; unclear D gene. The V gene's germline CDR1 is SEHNR and CDR2 FQNEAQ (reference sequence). The CDR3 runs 15 residues. With 3 bases removed from V and 6 bases from J, the gap between germline ends came to 17 bases. CDR3: CASSLGFGADSEAFF. The CDR3 DNA follows: TGTGCCAGCAGCTTGGGTTTTGGAGCAGACTCTGAAGCTTTCTTT. Full variable domain (missing parts from reference TRBV7-9 and TRBJ1-1): DTGVSQNPRHKITKRGQNVTFRCDPISEHNRLYWYRQTLGQGPEFLTYFQNEAQLEKSRLLSDRFSAERPKGSFSTLEIQRTEQGDSAMYLCASSLGFGADSEAFFGQGTRLTVV.

The sample holds a few counts of this clonotype. The chain combines TRBV4-2 with TRBJ2-7, with 9 bases identical to TRBD2. This CDR3 has 17 amino acids. J lost 0 bases, V lost 1 base, and 7 bases had no gene match. Germline V gene lookup returns CDR1 LGHNA and CDR2 YNFKEQ. DNA for the CDR3: TGTGCCAGCAGCCAAGGGACCGGGACTAGCAACTCCTACGAGCAGTACTTC. Its translation is CASSQGTGTSNSYEQYF.

The chain uses TRBV12-3 or TRBV12-4 and TRBJ2-2; D is unresolved. The V end was cut by 6 bases, the J end by 4 bases, with 15 bases between. The CDR3 covers 15 residues. CDR3 nucleotide sequence: TGTGCCAGCAGCCGAATACGAATCCCCACCGGGGAGCTGTTTTTT. This translates into CASSRIRIPTGELFF.

The V gene is TRBV30, the J gene TRBJ1-3; TRBD1 agrees at 7 bases. Germline CDR1 GTSNPN, CDR2 SVGIG (reference sequence). The CDR3 totals 18 residues. With 2 bases clipped from V and 3 bases from J, the junction kept 16 bases outside the gene matches. The CDR3 DNA sequence: TGTGCCTGGAGTACTGGGACAGACCCGTCGTATTTTGGAAACACCATATATTTT. Translation: CAWSTGTDPSYFGNTIYF.

This clonotype was seen many times. This sequence joins TRBV7-8 and TRBJ2-7, with a tentative D call TRBD2 (7 bases). Germline V gene sequence: CDR1 SGHVS, CDR2 FQNEAQ. The germline V and J ends were trimmed by 1 base and 5 bases, with 12 bases remaining between them. CDR3 size: 14 residues. Written as DNA, the CDR3 is TGTGCCAGCAGCTTAGGTTCGGGGGGCCACGAGCAGTACTTC. Residues: CASSLGSGGHEQYF.

This clonotype occurred many times. This chain uses TRBV7-2 with TRBJ2-5; 9 positions match TRBD1. CDR3 length: 14 amino acids. Losses at the gene ends were 5 bases for V and 5 bases for J; bases not matched to a gene: 6. Germline V gives CDR1 SGHTA, CDR2 FQGNSA. The CDR3 is CASSQGQGWETQYF. CDR3 in DNA: TGTGCCAGCAGCCAAGGACAGGGGTGGGAGACCCAGTACTTC.

J is TRBJ2-7 and V is TRBV28, with 7 positions matching TRBD1. The length of the CDR3 is 13 residues. V lost 6 bases to trimming and J lost 4 bases; unmatched junction nucleotides: 6. The germline V gene encodes CDR1 MDHEN and CDR2 SYDVKM. The CDR3 spells CASRGQGEYEQYF. The CDR3 nucleotides are TGTGCCAGCAGAGGGCAGGGGGAGTACGAGCAGTACTTC. The full variable domain, its missing parts supplied by reference TRBV28 and TRBJ2-7, is DVKVTQSSRYLVKRTGEKVFLECVQDMDHENMFWYRQDPGLGLRLIYFSYDVKMKEKGDIPEGYSVSREKKERFSLILESASTNQTSMYLCASRGQGEYEQYFGPGTRLTVT.

This chain uses TRBV3-1 with TRBJ2-7, with 7 bases lining up with TRBD2. The germline V gene encodes CDR1 LGHDT and CDR2 YNNKEL (reference sequence). V gave up 3 bases and J gave up 4 bases; unmatched junction bases: 3. CDR3 length equals 13 residues. The CDR3 protein is CASSQGGRYEQYF. CDR3 bases: TGTGCCAGCAGCCAGGGAGGGCGGTACGAGCAGTACTTC.

This clonotype was recorded many times. This chain connects TRBV7-2 to TRBJ2-5, with TRBD1 identical over 9 bases. Germline assignment: CDR1 SGHTA and CDR2 FQGNSA. The CDR3 has 13 amino acids. J gave up 4 bases and V 4 bases, and 1 base lay outside the gene matches. CDR3 region: CASSWDRAETQYF. DNA for the CDR3: TGTGCCAGCAGCTGGGACAGGGCAGAGACCCAGTACTTC.

The CDR3 sequence is CASRPLRESSGELFF. CDR3 DNA: TGTGCCAGCAGGCCACTGCGGGAGAGTTCCGGGGAGCTGTTTTTT. The rearrangement links TRBV3-1 to TRBJ2-2, with TRBD2 identical over 7 bases. The CDR3 runs to 15 residues. The trim removed 6 bases at V and 6 bases at J, leaving 10 bases unmatched. CDR1 LGHDT and CDR2 YNNKEL come from the germline V gene (reference sequence).

This clonotype was seen many times. The chain uses TRBV6-2 or TRBV6-3 and TRBJ2-5; D gene ambiguous. Germline loops: CDR1 MNHEY, CDR2 SVGEGT. CDR3 length: 11 residues. The V gene lost 5 bases and the J gene lost 5 bases, with 6 bases spanning the gap. CDR3 sequence: CASSQAETQYF. The CDR3 coding sequence is TGTGCCAGCAGTCAGGCGGAGACCCAGTACTTC.

There are many counts of this clonotype. The genes are TRBV30 and TRBJ2-5, with D unresolved. With 8 bases removed from V and 1 base from J, the gap between germline ends came to 5 bases. The CDR3 covers 10 residues. Germline V gene sequence: CDR1 GTSNPN, CDR2 SVGIG (reference sequence). CDR3 sequence: CATAQETQYF. The CDR3 DNA is TGTGCCACAGCCCAAGAGACCCAGTACTTC.